This T cell receptor beta chain was found in a study of CXCR3-negative and CXCR3-positive naive CD8 T cells. The study's findings and limits: Within a donor, both naive subsets shared TRBV-TRBJ usage, unlike memory cells. Similarly elevated diversity marked both naive subsets, with memory CD8+ cells showing far lower diversity. Compared with CXCR3-negative naive cells, CXCR3-positive naive cells showed more hydrophobic TRB CDR3s.

In regard to this clonotype: Its antigen is undetermined.

The CDR3 consists of 12 residues. In germline, CDR1 is MDHEN, CDR2 SYDVKM. Sorting yielded triplicates of 300,000 to 350,000 cells for each CD8+ T cell subset. cDNA libraries for TRB were generated by 5' RACE incorporating UMI labels. After re-calling the 5' RACE reads, TCRdb lists one entry per CDR3 protein, DNA absent. The sample totals 150,000 to 160,000 distinct CDR3 sequences. Specimen: naive CXCR3+ CD8+ T cells from blood. Subset indicated: CD45RO-CCR7+CD27+CD95- naive CD8+ T cells expressing CXCR3 (TNR3+). V gene TRBV28 combines with J gene TRBJ2-5. The TCR was taken from a human donor in good health. Some clones in this sample may be carry-over from other donors' samples. CDR3 region: CASSLFRRTQYF.